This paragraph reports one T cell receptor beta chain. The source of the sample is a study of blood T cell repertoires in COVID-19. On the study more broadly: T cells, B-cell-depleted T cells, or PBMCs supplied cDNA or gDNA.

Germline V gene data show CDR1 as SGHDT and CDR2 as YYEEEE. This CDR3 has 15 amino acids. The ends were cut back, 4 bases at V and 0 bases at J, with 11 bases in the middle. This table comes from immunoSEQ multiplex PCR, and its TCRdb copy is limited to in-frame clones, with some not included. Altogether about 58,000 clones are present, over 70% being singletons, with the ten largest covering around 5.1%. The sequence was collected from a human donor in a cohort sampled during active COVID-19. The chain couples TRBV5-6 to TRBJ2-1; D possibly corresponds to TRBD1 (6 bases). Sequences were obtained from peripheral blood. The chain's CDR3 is CASSAGQSSYNEQFF. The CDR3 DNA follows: TGTGCCAGCAGCGCCGGACAGAGCTCCTACAATGAGCAGTTCTTC. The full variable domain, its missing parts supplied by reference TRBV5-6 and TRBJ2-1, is DAGVTQSPTHLIKTRGQQVTLRCSPKSGHDTVSWYQQALGQGPQFIFQYYEEEERQRGNFPDRFSGHQFPNYSSELNVNALLLGDSALYLCASSAGQSSYNEQFFGPGTRLTVL.